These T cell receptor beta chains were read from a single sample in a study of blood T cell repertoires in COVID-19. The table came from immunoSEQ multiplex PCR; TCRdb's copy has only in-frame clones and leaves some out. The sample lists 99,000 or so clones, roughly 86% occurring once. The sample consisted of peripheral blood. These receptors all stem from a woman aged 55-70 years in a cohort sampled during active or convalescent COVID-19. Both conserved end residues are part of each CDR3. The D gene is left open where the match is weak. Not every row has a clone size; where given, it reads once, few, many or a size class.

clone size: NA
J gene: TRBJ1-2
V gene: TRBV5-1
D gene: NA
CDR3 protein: CASSFAGDGYTF
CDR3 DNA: TGCGCCAGCAGCTTTGCAGGGGATGGCTACACCTTC

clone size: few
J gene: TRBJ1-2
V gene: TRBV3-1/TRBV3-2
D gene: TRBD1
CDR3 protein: CASSSDREHGYTF
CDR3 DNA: TGTGCCAGCAGCTCTGACAGGGAGCACGGCTACACCTTC

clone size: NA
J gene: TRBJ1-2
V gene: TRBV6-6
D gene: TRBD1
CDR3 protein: CASSSGTDGTF
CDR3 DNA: TGTGCCAGCAGTTCCGGGACAGATGGGACCTTC

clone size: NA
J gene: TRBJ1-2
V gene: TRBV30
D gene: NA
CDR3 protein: CAWSKPSTAIYGYTF
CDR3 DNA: TGTGCCTGGAGTAAGCCTTCGACAGCGATCTATGGCTACACCTTC

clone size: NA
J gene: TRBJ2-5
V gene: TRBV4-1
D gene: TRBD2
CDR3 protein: CASSQGSGGAEAQYF
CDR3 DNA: TGCGCCAGCAGCCAAGGTAGCGGGGGGGCGGAGGCCCAGTACTTC

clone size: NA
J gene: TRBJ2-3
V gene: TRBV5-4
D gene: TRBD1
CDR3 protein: CASSLTDRDGTQYF
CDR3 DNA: TGTGCCAGCAGCTTGACGGACAGGGACGGTACGCAGTATTTT

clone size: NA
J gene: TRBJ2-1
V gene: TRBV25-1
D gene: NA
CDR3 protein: CASSGPRTSYNEQFF
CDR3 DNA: TGTGCCAGCAGTGGACCCCGTACTAGTTACAATGAGCAGTTCTTC

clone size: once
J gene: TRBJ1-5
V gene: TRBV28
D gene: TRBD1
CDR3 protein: CASSLVDRHNQPQHF
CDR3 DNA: TGTGCCAGCAGTTTAGTGGACAGGCATAATCAGCCCCAGCATTTT

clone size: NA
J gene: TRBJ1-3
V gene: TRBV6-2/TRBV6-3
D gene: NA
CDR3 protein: CASSSLGVGNTIYF
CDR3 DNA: TGTGCCAGCAGTTCCTTAGGGGTCGGAAACACCATATATTTT

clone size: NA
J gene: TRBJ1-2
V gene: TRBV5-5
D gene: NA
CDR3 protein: CASSQRGNYGYTF
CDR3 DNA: TGTGCCAGCAGCCAGCGGGGCAACTATGGCTACACCTTC

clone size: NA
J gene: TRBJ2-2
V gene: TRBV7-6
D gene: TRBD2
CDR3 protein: CASSFSPGTSGANTGELFF
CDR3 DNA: TGTGCCAGCAGCTTTTCTCCCGGGACTAGCGGTGCGAACACCGGGGAGCTGTTTTTT

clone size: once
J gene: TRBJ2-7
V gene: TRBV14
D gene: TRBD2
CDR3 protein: CASSQSRPSGSHEQYF
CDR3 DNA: TGTGCCAGCAGCCAAAGTAGGCCTAGCGGGAGTCACGAGCAGTACTTC

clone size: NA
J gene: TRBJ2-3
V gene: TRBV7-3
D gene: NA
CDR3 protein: CASSPVGDPDTQYF
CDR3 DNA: TGTGCCAGCAGCCCCGTGGGCGACCCAGATACGCAGTATTTT

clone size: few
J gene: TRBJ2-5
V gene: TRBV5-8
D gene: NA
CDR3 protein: CASSLGDIRETQYF
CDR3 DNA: TGTGCCAGCAGCTTGGGGGACATCAGGGAGACCCAGTACTTC

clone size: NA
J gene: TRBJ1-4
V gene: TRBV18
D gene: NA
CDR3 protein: CASSPGGSTNEKLFF
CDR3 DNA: TGTGCCAGCTCACCAGGAGGGTCAACTAATGAAAAACTGTTTTTT

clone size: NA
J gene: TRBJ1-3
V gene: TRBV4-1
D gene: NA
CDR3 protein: CASSQVEGISANTIYF
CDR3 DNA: TGCGCCAGCAGCCAAGTTGAGGGAATTAGCGCAAACACCATATATTTT

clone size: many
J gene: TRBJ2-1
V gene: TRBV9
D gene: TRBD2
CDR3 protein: CASSVASGTYNEQFF
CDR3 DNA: TGTGCCAGCAGCGTAGCTAGCGGCACCTACAATGAGCAGTTCTTC

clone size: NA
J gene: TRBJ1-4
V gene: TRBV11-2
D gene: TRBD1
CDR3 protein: CASSLDRGTNEKLFF
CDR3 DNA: TGTGCCAGCAGCTTAGACAGGGGGACTAATGAAAAACTGTTTTTT

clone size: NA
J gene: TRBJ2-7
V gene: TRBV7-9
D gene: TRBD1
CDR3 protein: CASSSQSGTGKQYEQYF
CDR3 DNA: TGTGCCAGCAGCTCCCAATCCGGGACAGGGAAACAGTACGAGCAGTACTTC

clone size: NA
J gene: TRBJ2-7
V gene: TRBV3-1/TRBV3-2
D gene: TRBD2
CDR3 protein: CASSHGGGAGYEQYF
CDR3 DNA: TGTGCCAGCAGCCATGGCGGGGGGGCCGGATACGAGCAGTACTTC

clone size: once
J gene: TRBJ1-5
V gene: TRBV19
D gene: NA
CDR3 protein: CASRFRGRLGDQPQHF
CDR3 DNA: TGTGCCAGTAGGTTCAGGGGTAGGTTAGGCGATCAGCCCCAGCATTTT

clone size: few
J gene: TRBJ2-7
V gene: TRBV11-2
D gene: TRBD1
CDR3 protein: CASSLVRTGIFGETYEQYF
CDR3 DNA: TGTGCCAGCAGCTTAGTTAGGACAGGGATCTTTGGGGAAACTTACGAGCAGTACTTC

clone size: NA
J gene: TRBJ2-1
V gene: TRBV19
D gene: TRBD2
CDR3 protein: CASSRLAGAYNEQFF
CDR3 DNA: TGTGCCAGTAGTAGACTAGCGGGTGCCTACAATGAGCAGTTCTTC

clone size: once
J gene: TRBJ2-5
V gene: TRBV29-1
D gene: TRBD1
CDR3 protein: CSVVRGLETQYF
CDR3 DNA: TGCAGCGTTGTCAGGGGGCTGGAGACCCAGTACTTC

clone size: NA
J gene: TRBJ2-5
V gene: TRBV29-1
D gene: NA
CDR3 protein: CSGGQGEETQYF
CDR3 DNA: TGCAGCGGGGGGCAGGGCGAGGAGACCCAGTACTTC

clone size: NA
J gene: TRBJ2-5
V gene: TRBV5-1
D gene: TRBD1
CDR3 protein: CASSFQGQGKETQYF
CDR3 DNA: TGCGCCAGCAGCTTCCAGGGACAGGGAAAGGAGACCCAGTACTTC

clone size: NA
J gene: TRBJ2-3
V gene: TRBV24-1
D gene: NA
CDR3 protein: CATSDPGDTDTQYF
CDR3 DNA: TGTGCCACCAGTGATCCCGGGGACACAGATACGCAGTATTTT

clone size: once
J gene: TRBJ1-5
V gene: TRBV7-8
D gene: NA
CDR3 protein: CASSRDRNQPQHF
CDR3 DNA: TGTGCCAGCAGCCGAGACAGAAATCAGCCCCAGCATTTT

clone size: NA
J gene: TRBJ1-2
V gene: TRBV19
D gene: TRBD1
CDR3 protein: CASSMTGATYGYTF
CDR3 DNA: TGTGCCAGTAGTATGACAGGGGCTACGTATGGCTACACCTTC

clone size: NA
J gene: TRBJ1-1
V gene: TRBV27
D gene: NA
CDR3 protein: CASSWGQRDTEAFF
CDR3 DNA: TGTGCCAGCAGTTGGGGGCAGAGAGACACTGAAGCTTTCTTT

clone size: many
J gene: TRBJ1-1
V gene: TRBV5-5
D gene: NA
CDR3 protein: CASSVDMNTEAFF
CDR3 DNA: TGTGCCAGCAGCGTAGACATGAACACTGAAGCTTTCTTT

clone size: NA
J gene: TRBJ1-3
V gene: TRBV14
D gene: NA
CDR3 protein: CASSQLWEGTGNTIYF
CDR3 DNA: TGTGCCAGCAGCCAACTTTGGGAGGGTACCGGAAACACCATATATTTT

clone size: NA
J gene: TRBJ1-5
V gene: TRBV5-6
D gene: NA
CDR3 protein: CASSLAAGTGNQPQHF
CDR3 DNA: TGTGCCAGCAGCTTGGCCGCGGGAACGGGCAATCAGCCCCAGCATTTT

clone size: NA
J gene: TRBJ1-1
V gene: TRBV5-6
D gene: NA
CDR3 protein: CASSFGENTEAFF
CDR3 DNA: TGTGCCAGCAGCTTTGGAGAGAACACTGAAGCTTTCTTT

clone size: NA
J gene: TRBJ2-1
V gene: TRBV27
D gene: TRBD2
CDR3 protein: CASRLAGISYNEQFF
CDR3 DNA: TGTGCCAGCAGGCTAGCGGGTATCTCCTACAATGAGCAGTTCTTC

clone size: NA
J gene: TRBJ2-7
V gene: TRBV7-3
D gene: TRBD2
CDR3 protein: CASSLSGGSYEQYF
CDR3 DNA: TGTGCCAGCAGCTTATCGGGGGGTTCCTACGAGCAGTACTTC

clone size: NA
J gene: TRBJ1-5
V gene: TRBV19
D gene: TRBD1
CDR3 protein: CASKQGALANQPQHF
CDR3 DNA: TGTGCCAGTAAGCAGGGGGCCCTAGCCAATCAGCCCCAGCATTTT

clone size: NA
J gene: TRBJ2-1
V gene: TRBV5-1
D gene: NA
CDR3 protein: CASSLASSSYNEQFF
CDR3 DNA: TGCGCCAGCAGCTTGGCCTCGAGCTCCTACAATGAGCAGTTCTTC

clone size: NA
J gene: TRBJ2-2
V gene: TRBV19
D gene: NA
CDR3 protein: CASSITPGVTGELFF
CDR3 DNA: TGTGCCAGTAGTATAACTCCGGGGGTCACCGGGGAGCTGTTTTTT

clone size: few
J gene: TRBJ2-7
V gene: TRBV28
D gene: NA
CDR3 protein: CASSLDPGQGEKSF
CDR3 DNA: TGTGCCAGCAGTTTAGACCCAGGGCAGGGTGAAAAGTCCTTC

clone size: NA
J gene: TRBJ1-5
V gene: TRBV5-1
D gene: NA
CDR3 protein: CASRPGEQGNQPQHF
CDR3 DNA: TGCGCCAGCAGACCGGGGGAGCAGGGAAATCAGCCCCAGCATTTT